This T cell receptor beta chain was profiled in a study of CD8+ T cells in alopecia areata. Sequencing relied on a cDNA template that was reverse transcribed from extracted RNA. Profiled with immunoSEQ multiplex PCR; TCRdb holds only in-frame clones, not every one. Altogether over 110,000 clones are present, about 51% being singletons, with the ten largest covering over 0.85%. V gave up 4 bases and J gave up 3 bases; unmatched junction bases: 13. Germline lookup yields CDR1 SGHRS and CDR2 YFSETQ. The CDR3 sequence is 18 residues long. The sequence was obtained from a human donor with alopecia areata. The chain is built from TRBV5-1 and TRBJ2-3; 11 bases map to TRBD2. Sample: CD4+ T cells sorted from blood, taken at week 0. The CDR3 nucleotides read TGCGCCAGCAGCAAGAGTTTAATAGCGGGAGGGCCGACAGATACGCAGTATTTT. Translated: CASSKSLIAGGPTDTQYF.